Sequencing of this T cell receptor beta chain was carried out in a study of CD8+CD57+ T cells in acquired aplastic anemia. Study overall: The DNA of sorted CD4+ and CD8+ cells averaged around 3 ug. Healthy donor CD4+ samples were sequenced to a depth that averaged about 11 million reads. Study results and limitations: Patients and controls shared some 29 CD8+ CDR3 sequences, which appeared highly expressed in patients and within their immunodominant clones. Patients were compared with controls for CD8+ Simpson's diversity, and no significant difference emerged.

Points on this clonotype: The antigen remains unidentified.

Unmatched junction bases numbered 9, after V lost 7 bases and J lost 1 base. Germline CDR1 is LNHDA and CDR2 is SQIVND (reference sequence). This CDR3 is built from 15 residues. Genomic DNA provided the template from which TCR beta VDJ and CDR3 profiles were obtained. TCRdb re-analysed the reads in MiXCR, keeping a single row per CDR3 protein. The sample contains around 140,000 distinct CDR3 sequences, less than 45% of which appear only once. The receptor was isolated from a human donor in good health, serving as a control. This rearrangement joins TRBV19 to TRBJ2-5, with 7 bases matching TRBD2. Sequencing input: sorted CD4+, CD8+, or CD8+CD57+ T cells (not recorded which) from PBMCs. The CDR3 DNA reads as TGTGCCAGTACCAGAGAGCGGGGAGGCCAAGAGACCCAGTACTTC. Translation: CASTRERGGQETQYF.